This T cell receptor beta chain stems from a study of a mutant IDH1 vaccine in newly diagnosed glioma. Sequenced by immunoSEQ multiplex PCR; TCRdb stores in-frame clones only, minus some. This table has approximately 38,000 clones, approximately 85% appearing once. The time point denotes: week 5, during vaccination. Mutant IDH1 20-mer peptide, at 300 ug, made up each vaccine dose, with topical imiquimod. As for this clone: What it recognizes is unknown.

The sequence was collected from a man in his forties with glioma. Sample: PBMCs, taken from a glioma patient whose treatment included an IDH1 peptide vaccine.

CDR3 sequence: CASSRVGETQYF. The CDR3 DNA is TGTGCCAGCAGCCGAGTGGGAGAGACCCAGTACTTC. This sequence joins TRBV5-5 and TRBJ2-5; D remains unclear. V lost 4 bases and J lost 4, with 8 bases in between. This CDR3 region has 12 residues. Germline-derived CDR1 and CDR2 are SGHKS and YYEKEE (reference sequence).